One and the same sample provided the 6 T cell receptor beta chains below, sequenced in a study of CD8 T cells in Susac syndrome. After extraction with the RNeasy kit, roughly 0.45 to 1 ug of the RNA was reverse transcribed using random hexamers. TCRdb reprocessed the immunoSEQ multiplex PCR reads with MiXCR, giving one entry per CDR3 protein. The table has a few hundred thousand distinct CDR3 sequences, 94% seen once. The material sequenced was CD4+ T cells from PBMCs. All receptors come from a human donor with Susac syndrome.

The chain employs TRBV7-8 and TRBJ2-1, with TRBD2 identical over 7 bases. CDR3 length: 15 residues. CDR1 and CDR2 (germline): SGHVS, FQNEAQ. Losses at the gene ends were 5 bases for V and 0 bases for J; bases not matched to a gene: 4. CDR3 protein: CASSTSGASYNEQFF. The DNA of the CDR3 is TGTGCCAGCAGCACAAGCGGGGCCTCCTACAATGAGCAGTTCTTC. Full variable domain (rest looked up from reference TRBV7-8 and TRBJ2-1): GAGVSQSPRYKVAKRGQDVALRCDPISGHVSLFWYQQALGQGPEFLTYFQNEAQLDKSGLPSDRFFAERPEGSVSTLKIQRTQQEDSAVYLCASSTSGASYNEQFFGPGTRLTVL.

V gene TRBV20-1 combines with J gene TRBJ1-1; D is ambiguous. The germline gives CDR1 DFQATT, CDR2 SNEGSKA (reference sequence). This CDR3 spans 11 amino acids. V was cut by 0 bases and J by 11 bases, with 10 bases left in between. CDR3 in DNA: TGCAGTGCTAGAGATCACCCATTTGCTTTCTTT. Its protein is CSARDHPFAFF.

In its sample, this clonotype was seen a few times. V usage is TRBV27 and J usage is TRBJ1-1; weak D call: TRBD1 (5 bases). Germline values: CDR1 MNHEY, CDR2 SMNVEV (reference sequence). The CDR3 is made up of 14 amino acids. V lost 5 bases to trimming and J lost 0 bases, with 10 bases between them. The CDR3 region is CASSRTGVNTEAFF. The CDR3 DNA reads as TGTGCCAGCAGTAGGACGGGGGTGAACACTGAAGCTTTCTTT.

The chain combines TRBV24-1 with TRBJ2-5; 8 positions agree with TRBD1. V dropped 5 bases and J dropped 2; count of bases not matched to a gene: 3. Germline assignment: CDR1 KGHDR and CDR2 SFDVKD. The CDR3 consists of 14 residues. This chain's CDR3 is CATSVNRGQETQYF. CDR3 nucleotide sequence: TGTGCCACCAGTGTAAACAGGGGGCAAGAGACCCAGTACTTC.

This chain uses TRBV4-3 with TRBJ1-1, with D possibly being TRBD1 (5 bases). The germline V gene has CDR1 LGHNA and CDR2 YSLEER. This CDR3 spans 14 amino acids. V lost 3 bases and J lost 10, with 18 bases in between. The CDR3 here is CASSHAGTGTSAFF. As DNA, the CDR3 is TGCGCCAGCAGCCATGCTGGGACCGGTACCTCAGCTTTCTTT.

The chain couples TRBV19 to TRBJ1-1; D is perhaps TRBD1 (5 bases). The CDR3 has 14 amino acids. Between the trimmed V and J ends, which lost 5 bases and 2 bases, there was a span of 12 bases. Germline values: CDR1 LNHDA, CDR2 SQIVND (reference sequence). The CDR3 bases are TGTGCCAGTAGTTCGAGGGGTATTAACACTGAAGCTTTCTTT. This codes for CASSSRGINTEAFF.